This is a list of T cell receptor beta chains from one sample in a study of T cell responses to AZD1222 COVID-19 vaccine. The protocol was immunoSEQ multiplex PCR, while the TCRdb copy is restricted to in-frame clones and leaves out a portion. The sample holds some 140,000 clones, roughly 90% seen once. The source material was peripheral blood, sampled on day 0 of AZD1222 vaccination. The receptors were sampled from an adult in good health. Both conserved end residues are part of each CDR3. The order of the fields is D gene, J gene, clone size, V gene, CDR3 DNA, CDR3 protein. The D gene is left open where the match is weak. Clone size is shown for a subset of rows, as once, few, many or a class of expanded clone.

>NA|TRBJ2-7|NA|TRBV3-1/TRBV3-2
TGTGCCAGCAGCCGAATCTCCTACGAGCAGTACTTC
CASSRISYEQYF
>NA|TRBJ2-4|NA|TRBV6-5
TGTGCCAGCGAGAACAGGGTAGCCAAAAACATTCAGTACTTC
CASENRVAKNIQYF
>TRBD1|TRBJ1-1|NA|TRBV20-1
TGCAGTGCTAGTAGACAGGGCAACACTGAAGCTTTCTTT
CSASRQGNTEAFF
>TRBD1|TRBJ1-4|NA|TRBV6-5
TGTGCCAGCAGCCGGGGACAGGGGGATGAAAAACTGTTTTTT
CASSRGQGDEKLFF
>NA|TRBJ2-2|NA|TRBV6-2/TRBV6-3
TGTGCCAGCAGTTACATCGGGGAGCTGTTTTTT
CASSYIGELFF
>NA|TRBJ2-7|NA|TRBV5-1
TGCGCCAGCAGTTTAGGTGCGGGGATCCCATACGAGCAGTACTTC
CASSLGAGIPYEQYF
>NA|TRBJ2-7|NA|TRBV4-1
TGCGCCAGCAGTCCTGGGGGAGGGGGCGCGTACGAGCAGTACTTC
CASSPGGGGAYEQYF
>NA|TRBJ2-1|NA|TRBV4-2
TGTGCCAGCAGCGAAAGGAGGGGGGGGTTGAATGAGCAGTTCTTC
CASSERRGGLNEQFF
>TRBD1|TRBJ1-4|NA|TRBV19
TGTGCCAGTAGTCCCCAGACAGGGCGCTGGGGTTCTAATGAAAAACTGTTTTTT
CASSPQTGRWGSNEKLFF
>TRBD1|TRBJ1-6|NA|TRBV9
TGTGCCAGCAGCCGCGACAGGGGGGATTCACCCCTCCACTTT
CASSRDRGDSPLHF
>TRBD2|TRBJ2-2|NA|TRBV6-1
TGTGCCAGCAGTGTTGGACTAGCGGGAGGTTCCAGGGAGCTGTTTTTT
CASSVGLAGGSRELFF
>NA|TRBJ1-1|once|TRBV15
TGTGCCACCAGCAGAGATGTGGGGGGCACTGAAGCTTTCTTT
CATSRDVGGTEAFF
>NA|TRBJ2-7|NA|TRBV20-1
TGCAGTGCTGCTAGCTACGAGCAGTACTTC
CSAASYEQYF
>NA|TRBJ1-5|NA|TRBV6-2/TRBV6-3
TGTGCCAGCAGTTACGTTTTTATCGGTAAGGACAATCAGCCCCAGCATTTT
CASSYVFIGKDNQPQHF
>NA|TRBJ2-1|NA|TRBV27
TGTGCCAGCACCGGAGGGTTCAACAATGAGCAGTTCTTC
CASTGGFNNEQFF
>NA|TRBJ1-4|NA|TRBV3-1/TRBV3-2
TGTGCCAGCAGCCCACCGGGATCGGTTTTCGGTAATGAAAAACTGTTTTTT
CASSPPGSVFGNEKLFF
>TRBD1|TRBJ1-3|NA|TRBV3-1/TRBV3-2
TGTGCCAGCAGCCCGACAGGGGGCAATACTGGAAACACCATATATTTT
CASSPTGGNTGNTIYF
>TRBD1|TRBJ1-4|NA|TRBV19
TGTGCCAGTAGTCCCTACCAGCCGGGACAGTTCAATGAAAAACTGTTTTTT
CASSPYQPGQFNEKLFF
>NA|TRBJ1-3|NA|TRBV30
TGTGCCTGGACGGCTACCGCCTCTGGAAACACCATATATTTT
CAWTATASGNTIYF
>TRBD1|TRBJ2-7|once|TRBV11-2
TGTGCCAGCAGCTTCTCACTCCCGGGACAGGCCGGAGGAGAGCAGTACTTC
CASSFSLPGQAGGEQYF
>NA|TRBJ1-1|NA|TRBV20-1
TGCAGTGCTAGTCCTGTCGTGCGTAGAAACACTGAAGCTTTCTTT
CSASPVVRRNTEAFF
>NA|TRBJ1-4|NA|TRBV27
TGTGCCAGCAGTTACACGGCGTCTAATGAAAAACTGTTTTTT
CASSYTASNEKLFF
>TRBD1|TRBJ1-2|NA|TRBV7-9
TGTGCCAGCAGTATAAGGGGACAGGGGATCGGCTACACCTTC
CASSIRGQGIGYTF
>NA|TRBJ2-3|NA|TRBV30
TGTGCCTGGAGTGGATCTATATACACAGATACGCAGTATTTT
CAWSGSIYTDTQYF
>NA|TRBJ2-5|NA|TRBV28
TGTGCCAGCCGAGGGTCCCAGGAGGCTTCCCAAGAGACCCAGTACTTC
CASRGSQEASQETQYF
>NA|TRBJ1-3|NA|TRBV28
TGTGCCAGCAGCGTTCAAGGGATCGGAAACACCATATATTTT
CASSVQGIGNTIYF
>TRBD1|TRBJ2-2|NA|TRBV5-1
TGCGCCAGCAGCTTGACAGGGGCCGACACCGGGGAGCTGTTTTTT
CASSLTGADTGELFF
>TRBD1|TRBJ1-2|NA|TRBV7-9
TGTGCCAGCAGCTTAGGGACAGGCATATATGGCTACACCTTC
CASSLGTGIYGYTF
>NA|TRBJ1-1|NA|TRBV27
TGTGCCAGCGCGTACAGGATGAACACTGAAGCTTTCTTT
CASAYRMNTEAFF
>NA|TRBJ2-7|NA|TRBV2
TGTGCCAGCAGTCCCTCCTACGAGCAGTACTTC
CASSPSYEQYF
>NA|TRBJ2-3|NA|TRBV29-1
TGCAGCGCCCAAAAGGCTGCGGCGGATACGCAGTATTTT
CSAQKAAADTQYF
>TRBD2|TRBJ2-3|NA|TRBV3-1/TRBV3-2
TGTGCCAGCAGCCAGTCCGGGACTAGCGGTAATACGCAGTATTTT
CASSQSGTSGNTQYF
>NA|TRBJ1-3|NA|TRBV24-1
TGTGCCACCAGCGCGGGAAACACCATATATTTT
CATSAGNTIYF
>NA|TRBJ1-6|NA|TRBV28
TGTGCCACCCAGGGTAATAATTCACCCCTCCACTTT
CATQGNNSPLHF
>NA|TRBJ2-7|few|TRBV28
TGTGCCAGCAACAGACTACGCCCCTACGAGCAGTACTTC
CASNRLRPYEQYF
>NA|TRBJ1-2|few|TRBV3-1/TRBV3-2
TGTGCCAGCAGCCAGGGAGTATCTAACTATGGCTACACCTTC
CASSQGVSNYGYTF
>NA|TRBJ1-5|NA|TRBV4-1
TGCGCCAGCAGCCGGGCTTCGCTAGTCAATCAGCCCCAGCATTTT
CASSRASLVNQPQHF
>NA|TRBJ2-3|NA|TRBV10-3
TGTGCCATCAGTGAGTCGCGAGATACGCAGTATTTT
CAISESRDTQYF
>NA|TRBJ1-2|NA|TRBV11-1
TGTGCCAGCAGCTTAGACCGTTATGGCTACACCTTC
CASSLDRYGYTF
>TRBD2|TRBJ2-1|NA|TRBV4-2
TGTGCCAGCAGCCCGCTAGCGGGTTCTTACAATGAGCAGTTCTTC
CASSPLAGSYNEQFF